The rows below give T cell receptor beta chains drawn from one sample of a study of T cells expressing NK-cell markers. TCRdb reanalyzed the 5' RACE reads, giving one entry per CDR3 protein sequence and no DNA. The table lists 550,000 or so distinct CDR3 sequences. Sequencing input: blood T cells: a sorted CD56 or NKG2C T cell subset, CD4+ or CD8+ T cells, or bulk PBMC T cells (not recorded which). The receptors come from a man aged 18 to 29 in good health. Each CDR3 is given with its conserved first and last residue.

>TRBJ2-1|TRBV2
CASGIWPDEQFF
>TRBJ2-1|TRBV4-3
CASSQDQGPREQFF
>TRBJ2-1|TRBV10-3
CAIRDRFNSYNEQFF
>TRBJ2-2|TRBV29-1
CSVAAGVYTGELFF
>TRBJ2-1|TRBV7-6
CASSLAEAGEQFF
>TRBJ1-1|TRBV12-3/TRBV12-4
CASSLNRVGAFF
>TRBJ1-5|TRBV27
CASSLLGNSNQPQHF
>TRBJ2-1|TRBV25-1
CASSEFGTERKFF
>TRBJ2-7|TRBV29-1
CSVGTGEFSWEQYF
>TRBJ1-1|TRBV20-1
CSANQQGFAEAFF
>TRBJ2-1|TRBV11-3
CASSPGLAEGNEQFF
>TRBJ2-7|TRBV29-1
CSVEDPGQGDSYEQYF
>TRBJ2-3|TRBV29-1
CSGGRWREVPDTQYF
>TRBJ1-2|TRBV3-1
CASSQHMTGYTF
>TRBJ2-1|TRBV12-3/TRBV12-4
CASSFQGRQFF
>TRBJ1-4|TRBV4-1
CASSQVDATNEKLFF